These T cell receptor beta chains were read from a single sample in a study of T cell repertoires in cytomegalovirus infection. TCRdb fed the reads into MiXCR, producing one record per CDR3 protein. The top ten hold about 14% of the sample, which has some 940,000 distinct CDR3 sequences, about a third seen once. No antigen has been identified for these receptors. The sequences come from cultured CD8+ T cells from PBMCs, collected from culture after CMV antigen stimulation. These receptors all come from a human donor in good health (CMV status not recorded). Some clones in this sample may be carry-over from other donors' samples. Each CDR3 is given with its conserved first and last residue. A D gene is named only where the DNA matches it firmly. Rows give clone size only sometimes, using once, few, many, or a class for an expanded clone.

d_gene: TRBD1; j_gene: TRBJ1-1; v_gene: TRBV7-6; abundance: many; CDR3nt: TGTGCCAGCTTCGCCGGGACAGGGGAGACGAACACTGAAGCTTTCTTT; CDR3aa: CASFAGTGETNTEAFF
d_gene: NA; j_gene: TRBJ1-1; v_gene: TRBV29-1; abundance: NA; CDR3nt: TGCAGCGTCCCCTCAGGAAACACTGAAGCTTTCTTT; CDR3aa: CSVPSGNTEAFF
d_gene: NA; j_gene: TRBJ1-4; v_gene: TRBV7-9; abundance: few; CDR3nt: TGTGCCAGCAGCCGGCCACTGGAGGAAAAACTGTTTTTT; CDR3aa: CASSRPLEEKLFF
d_gene: TRBD1; j_gene: TRBJ1-4; v_gene: TRBV7-9; abundance: NA; CDR3nt: TGTGCCAGCAGCCCCTTACAGGGGGCAAATGAAAAACTGTTTTTT; CDR3aa: CASSPLQGANEKLFF
d_gene: NA; j_gene: TRBJ1-4; v_gene: TRBV7-9; abundance: many; CDR3nt: TGTGCCAGCAGCTTAGACGTCGACGGCGGAGGGGAAAAACTGTTTTTT; CDR3aa: CASSLDVDGGGEKLFF
d_gene: NA; j_gene: TRBJ2-1; v_gene: TRBV29-1; abundance: few; CDR3nt: TGCAGCGTTGAATTGGCGACGCCCGATGAGCAGTTCTTC; CDR3aa: CSVELATPDEQFF
d_gene: TRBD2; j_gene: TRBJ2-5; v_gene: TRBV6-5; abundance: few; CDR3nt: TGTGCCAGCAGTTACTCGATCAGCGGGGAGCAGCACTTC; CDR3aa: CASSYSISGEQHF
d_gene: NA; j_gene: TRBJ2-5; v_gene: TRBV19; abundance: NA; CDR3nt: TGTGCCAGTAGTAAGAACGGGGGTATAGAGACCCAGTACTTC; CDR3aa: CASSKNGGIETQYF
d_gene: TRBD2; j_gene: TRBJ2-1; v_gene: TRBV7-6; abundance: NA; CDR3nt: TGTGCCAGCAGCTTTTTAGCGGGGGGGCCGGGTAATGAGCAGTTCTTC; CDR3aa: CASSFLAGGPGNEQFF
d_gene: TRBD1; j_gene: TRBJ2-1; v_gene: TRBV6-1; abundance: few; CDR3nt: TGTGCCAGCAGTGAAAGGTCAGGGGGCACTCCCTACAATGAGCAGTTCTTC; CDR3aa: CASSERSGGTPYNEQFF
d_gene: NA; j_gene: TRBJ1-1; v_gene: TRBV28; abundance: many; CDR3nt: TGTGCCAGCAGTTTACAGGGGTCCGTTACTGAAGCTTTCTTT; CDR3aa: CASSLQGSVTEAFF
d_gene: NA; j_gene: TRBJ1-1; v_gene: TRBV19; abundance: NA; CDR3nt: TGTGCCAGTAGTATAGATCGCGGCAGGCGACTCAACACTGAAGCTTTCTTT; CDR3aa: CASSIDRGRRLNTEAFF
d_gene: NA; j_gene: TRBJ2-3; v_gene: TRBV6-2/TRBV6-3; abundance: few; CDR3nt: TGTGCCAGCAGTTACGGCAGGGAAGGTACGCAGTATTTT; CDR3aa: CASSYGREGTQYF
d_gene: TRBD1; j_gene: TRBJ2-3; v_gene: TRBV7-6; abundance: many; CDR3nt: TGTGCCAGCAGCTTAGTTGGACAGGGGACCATTTTTGGCACAGATACGCAGTATTTT; CDR3aa: CASSLVGQGTIFGTDTQYF
d_gene: TRBD1; j_gene: TRBJ2-1; v_gene: TRBV5-4; abundance: NA; CDR3nt: TGTGCCAGCAGCTTGGACGGGACAGCCCAGATGCACAATGATCAGTTCTTC; CDR3aa: CASSLDGTAQMHNDQFF
d_gene: TRBD1; j_gene: TRBJ1-2; v_gene: TRBV7-8; abundance: NA; CDR3nt: TGTGCCAGCAGCTCTCCGGGACAGCTAACTTATGGCTACACCTTC; CDR3aa: CASSSPGQLTYGYTF
d_gene: NA; j_gene: TRBJ2-3; v_gene: TRBV27; abundance: NA; CDR3nt: TGTGCCACCTTAGCTACAGATACGCAGTATTTT; CDR3aa: CATLATDTQYF
d_gene: NA; j_gene: TRBJ2-2; v_gene: TRBV7-6; abundance: few; CDR3nt: TGTGCCAGCAGCACTAGTAAGGGGCCCGACACCGGGGAGCTGTTTTTT; CDR3aa: CASSTSKGPDTGELFF
d_gene: NA; j_gene: TRBJ1-5; v_gene: TRBV19; abundance: few; CDR3nt: TGTGCCAGTAGCCACCGACAGACTACGATCTCATGGGATCAGCCCCAGCATTTT; CDR3aa: CASSHRQTTISWDQPQHF
d_gene: NA; j_gene: TRBJ2-1; v_gene: TRBV15; abundance: NA; CDR3nt: TGTGCCACCAGCAGAGATCTCAGCAGGGATGAGCAGTTCTTC; CDR3aa: CATSRDLSRDEQFF